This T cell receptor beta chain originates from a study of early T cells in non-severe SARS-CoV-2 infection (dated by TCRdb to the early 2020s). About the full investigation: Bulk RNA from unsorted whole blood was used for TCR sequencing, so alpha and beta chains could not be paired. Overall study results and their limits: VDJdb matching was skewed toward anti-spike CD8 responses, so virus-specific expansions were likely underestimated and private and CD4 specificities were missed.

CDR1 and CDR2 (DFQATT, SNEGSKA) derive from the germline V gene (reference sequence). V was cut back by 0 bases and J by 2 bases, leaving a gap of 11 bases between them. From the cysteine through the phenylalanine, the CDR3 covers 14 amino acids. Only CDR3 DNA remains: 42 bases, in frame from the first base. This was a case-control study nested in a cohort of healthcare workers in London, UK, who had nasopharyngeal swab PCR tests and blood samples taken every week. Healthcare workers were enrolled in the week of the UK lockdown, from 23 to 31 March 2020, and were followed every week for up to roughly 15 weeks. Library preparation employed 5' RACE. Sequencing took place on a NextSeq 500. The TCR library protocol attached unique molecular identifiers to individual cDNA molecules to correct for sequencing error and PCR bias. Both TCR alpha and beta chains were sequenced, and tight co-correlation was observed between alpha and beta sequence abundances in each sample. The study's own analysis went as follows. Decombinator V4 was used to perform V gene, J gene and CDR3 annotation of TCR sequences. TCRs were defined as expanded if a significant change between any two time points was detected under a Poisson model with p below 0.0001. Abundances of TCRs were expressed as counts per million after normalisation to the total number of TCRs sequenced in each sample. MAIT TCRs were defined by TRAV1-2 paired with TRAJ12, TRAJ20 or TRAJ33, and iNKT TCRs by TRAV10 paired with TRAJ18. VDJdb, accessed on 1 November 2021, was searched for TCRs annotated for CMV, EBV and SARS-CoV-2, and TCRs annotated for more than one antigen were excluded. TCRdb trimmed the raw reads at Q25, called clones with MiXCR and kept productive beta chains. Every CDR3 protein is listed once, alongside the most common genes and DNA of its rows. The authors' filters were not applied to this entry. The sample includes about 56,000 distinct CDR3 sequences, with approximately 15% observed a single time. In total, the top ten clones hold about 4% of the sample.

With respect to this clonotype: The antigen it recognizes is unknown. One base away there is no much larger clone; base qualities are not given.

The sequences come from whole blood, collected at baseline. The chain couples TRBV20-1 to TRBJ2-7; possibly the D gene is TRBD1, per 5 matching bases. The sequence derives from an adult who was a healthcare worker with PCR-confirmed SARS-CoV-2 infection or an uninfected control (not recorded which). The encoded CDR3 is CSARDQGFAYEQYF. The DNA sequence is TGCAGTGCTAGAGATCAGGGCTTTGCCTACGAGCAGTACTTC.